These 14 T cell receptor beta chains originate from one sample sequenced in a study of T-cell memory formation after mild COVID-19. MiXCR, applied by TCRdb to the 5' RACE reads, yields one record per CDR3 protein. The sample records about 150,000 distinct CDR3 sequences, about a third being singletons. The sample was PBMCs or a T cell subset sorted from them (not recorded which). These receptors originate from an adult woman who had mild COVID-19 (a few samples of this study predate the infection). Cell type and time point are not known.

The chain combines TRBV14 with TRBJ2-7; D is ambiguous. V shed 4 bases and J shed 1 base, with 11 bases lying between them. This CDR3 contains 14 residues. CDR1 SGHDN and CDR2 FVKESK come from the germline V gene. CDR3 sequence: CASSRNIGSYEQYF. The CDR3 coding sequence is TGTGCCAGCAGCCGGAACATAGGGTCCTACGAGCAGTACTTC. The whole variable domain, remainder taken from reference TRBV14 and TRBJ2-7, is EAGVTQFPSHSVIEKGQTVTLRCDPISGHDNLYWYRRVMGKEIKFLLHFVKESKQDESGMPNNRFLAERTGGTYSTLKVQPAELEDSGVYFCASSRNIGSYEQYFGPGTRLTVT.

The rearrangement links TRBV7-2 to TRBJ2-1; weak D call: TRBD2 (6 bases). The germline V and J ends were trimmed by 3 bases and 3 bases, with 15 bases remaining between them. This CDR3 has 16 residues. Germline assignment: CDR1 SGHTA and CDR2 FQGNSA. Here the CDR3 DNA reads TGTGCCAGCAGCTTTGAGGCGCGGGGAGGCTACAATGAGCAGTTCTTC. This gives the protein CASSFEARGGYNEQFF.

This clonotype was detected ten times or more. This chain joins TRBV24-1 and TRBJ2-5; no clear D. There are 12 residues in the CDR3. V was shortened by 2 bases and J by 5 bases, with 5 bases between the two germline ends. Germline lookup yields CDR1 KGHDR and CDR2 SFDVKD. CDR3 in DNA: TGTGCCACCAGTGATTCGCGGGAGACCCAGTACTTC. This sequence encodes CATSDSRETQYF.

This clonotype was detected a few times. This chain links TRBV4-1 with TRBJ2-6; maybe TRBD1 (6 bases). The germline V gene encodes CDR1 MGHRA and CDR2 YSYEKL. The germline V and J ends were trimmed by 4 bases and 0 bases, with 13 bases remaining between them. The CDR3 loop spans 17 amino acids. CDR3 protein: CASSRTTQGSGANVLTF. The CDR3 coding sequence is TGCGCCAGCAGCCGAACTACACAGGGCTCTGGGGCCAACGTCCTGACTTTC.

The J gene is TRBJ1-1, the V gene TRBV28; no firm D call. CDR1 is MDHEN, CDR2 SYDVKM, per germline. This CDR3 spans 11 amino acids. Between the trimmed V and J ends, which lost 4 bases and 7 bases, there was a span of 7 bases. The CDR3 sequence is CASSSRIEAFF. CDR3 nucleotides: TGTGCCAGCAGTTCGCGGATTGAAGCTTTCTTT.

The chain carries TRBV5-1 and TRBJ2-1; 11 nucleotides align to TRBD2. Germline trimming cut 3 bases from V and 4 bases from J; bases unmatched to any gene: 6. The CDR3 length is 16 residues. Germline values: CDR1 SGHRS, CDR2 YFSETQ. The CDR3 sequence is CASSYGLAGVYNEQFF. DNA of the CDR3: TGCGCCAGCAGCTACGGACTAGCGGGTGTATACAATGAGCAGTTCTTC.

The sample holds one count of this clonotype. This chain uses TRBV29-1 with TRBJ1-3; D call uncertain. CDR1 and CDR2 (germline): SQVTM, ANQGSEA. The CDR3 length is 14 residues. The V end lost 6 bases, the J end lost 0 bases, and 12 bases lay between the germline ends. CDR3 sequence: CSVLLPLSGNTIYF. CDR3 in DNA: TGCAGCGTCCTCCTACCCCTCTCTGGAAACACCATATATTTT.

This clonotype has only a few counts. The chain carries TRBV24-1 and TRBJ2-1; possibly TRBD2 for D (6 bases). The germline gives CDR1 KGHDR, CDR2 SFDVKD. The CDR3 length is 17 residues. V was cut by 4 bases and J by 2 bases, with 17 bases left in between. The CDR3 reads CATSDSRTTRPYNEQFF. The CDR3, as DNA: TGTGCCACCAGTGACTCCAGGACTACCCGACCCTACAATGAGCAGTTCTTC.

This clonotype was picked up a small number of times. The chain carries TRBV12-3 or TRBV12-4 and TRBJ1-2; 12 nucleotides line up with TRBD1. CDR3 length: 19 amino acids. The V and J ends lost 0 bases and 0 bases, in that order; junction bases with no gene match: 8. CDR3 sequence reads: CASSLAIGTGGTANYGYTF. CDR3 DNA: TGTGCCAGCAGTTTAGCGATCGGGACAGGGGGCACGGCTAACTATGGCTACACCTTC.

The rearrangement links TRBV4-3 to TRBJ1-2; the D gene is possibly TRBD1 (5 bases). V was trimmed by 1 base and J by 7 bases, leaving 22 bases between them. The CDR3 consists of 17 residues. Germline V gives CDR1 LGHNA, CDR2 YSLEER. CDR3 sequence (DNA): TGCGCCAGCAGCCAAGTGGTAACAGGCCCGACCCGCCGTGGCTACACCTTC. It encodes CASSQVVTGPTRRGYTF.

The CDR3 nucleotides are TGTGCCAGCAGCTCACAGGGGGCAGGTTCACCCCTCCACTTT. Translated: CASSSQGAGSPLHF. This rearrangement joins TRBV7-6 to TRBJ1-6; TRBD1 matches at 9 bases. CDR3 size: 14 residues. Germline V gives CDR1 SGHVS, CDR2 FNYEAQ. Trimming removed 4 bases from V and 9 bases from J; junction bases left unmatched: 4.

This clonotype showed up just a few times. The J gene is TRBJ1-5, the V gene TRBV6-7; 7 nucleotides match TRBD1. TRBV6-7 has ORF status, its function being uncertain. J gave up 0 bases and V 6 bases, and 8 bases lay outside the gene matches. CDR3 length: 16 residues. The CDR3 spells CASRHNRGNSNQPQHF. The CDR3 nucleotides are TGTGCCAGCAGACATAACAGGGGAAATAGCAATCAGCCCCAGCATTTT.

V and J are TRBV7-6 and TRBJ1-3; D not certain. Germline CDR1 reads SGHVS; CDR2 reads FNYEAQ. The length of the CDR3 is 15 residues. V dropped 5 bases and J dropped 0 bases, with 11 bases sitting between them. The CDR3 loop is CASSADGTSGNTIYF. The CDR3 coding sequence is TGTGCCAGCAGCGCGGACGGTACCTCTGGAAACACCATATATTTT.

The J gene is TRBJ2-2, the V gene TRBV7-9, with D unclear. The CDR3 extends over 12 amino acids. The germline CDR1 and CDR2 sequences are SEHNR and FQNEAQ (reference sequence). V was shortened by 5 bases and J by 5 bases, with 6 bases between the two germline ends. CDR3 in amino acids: CASSTNTGELFF. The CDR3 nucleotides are TGTGCCAGCAGCACTAATACCGGGGAGCTGTTTTTT.